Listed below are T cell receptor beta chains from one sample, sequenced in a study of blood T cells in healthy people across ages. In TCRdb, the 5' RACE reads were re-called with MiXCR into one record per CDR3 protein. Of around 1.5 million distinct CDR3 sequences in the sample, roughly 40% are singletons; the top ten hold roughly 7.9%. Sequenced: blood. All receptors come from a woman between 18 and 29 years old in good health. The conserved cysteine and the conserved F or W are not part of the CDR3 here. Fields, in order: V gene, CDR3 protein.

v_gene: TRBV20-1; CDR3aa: SAFSGSRNNEQF
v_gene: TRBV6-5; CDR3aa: ASSYSIPGALTEAF
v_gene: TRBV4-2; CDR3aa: ASSRASGSNTGELF
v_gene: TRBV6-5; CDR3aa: ASRPGQQARGYT
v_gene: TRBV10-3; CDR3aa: AISNLQSDNSPLH
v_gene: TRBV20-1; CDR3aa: SAASGGEETQY
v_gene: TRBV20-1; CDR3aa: SANRDDEQY
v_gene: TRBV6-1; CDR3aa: ASIYGLSSYEQY
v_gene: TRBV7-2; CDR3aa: ASSVNQGTNSPLH
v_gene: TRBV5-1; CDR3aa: ASSLEGQRPKH
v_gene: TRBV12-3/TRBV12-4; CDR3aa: ASSFSISGHNEQY
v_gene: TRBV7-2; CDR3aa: ASSPATAPYEQY
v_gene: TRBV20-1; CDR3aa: SALTDRALDNEQF
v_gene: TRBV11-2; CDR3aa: ASRQSTGGYGYT
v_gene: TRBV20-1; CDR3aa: SAGTAGADTQY
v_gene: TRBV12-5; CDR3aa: ASGFSIPGQVLGYT
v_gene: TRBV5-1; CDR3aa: ASSLAHLDSPLH
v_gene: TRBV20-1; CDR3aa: SARDAFWAEQY
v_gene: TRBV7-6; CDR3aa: ASSGNGNEQF
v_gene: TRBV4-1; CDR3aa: ASSQDIRIGSEPLH
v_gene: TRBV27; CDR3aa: ASRITGGDGYT
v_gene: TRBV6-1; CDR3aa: ASSEAHQDRFLISNQPQH
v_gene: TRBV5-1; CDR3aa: ASSSSGQGIRWADTQY
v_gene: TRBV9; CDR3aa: ASSAGVGGYT
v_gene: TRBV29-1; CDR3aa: SAEQGADTQY
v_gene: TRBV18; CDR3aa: ASSLSASGRGSEQF
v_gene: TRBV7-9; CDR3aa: ASSLARGSQETQY
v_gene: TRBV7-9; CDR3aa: ASSKEGQFNTEAF
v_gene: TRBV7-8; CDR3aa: ASSLATTGGGELF
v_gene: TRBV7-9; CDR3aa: ASSSSQSNEKLF
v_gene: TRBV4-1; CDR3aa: ASSQTGEFAKNIQY
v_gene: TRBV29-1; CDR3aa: SASSGANVLT
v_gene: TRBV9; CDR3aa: ASSVVSEGFNYNEQF
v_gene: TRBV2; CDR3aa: ASSEGGQGAFVKNIQY
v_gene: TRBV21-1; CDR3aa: ASSKEAKNTEAF
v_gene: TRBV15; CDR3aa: ATSRGVESTDTQY
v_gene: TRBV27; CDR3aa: ASSWRQRFSGGLQETQY
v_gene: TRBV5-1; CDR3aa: ASSLDPTGGWTEAF
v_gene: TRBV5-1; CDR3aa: ASSPISANTEAF
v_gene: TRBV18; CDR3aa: ASRGRPRRDYEQY